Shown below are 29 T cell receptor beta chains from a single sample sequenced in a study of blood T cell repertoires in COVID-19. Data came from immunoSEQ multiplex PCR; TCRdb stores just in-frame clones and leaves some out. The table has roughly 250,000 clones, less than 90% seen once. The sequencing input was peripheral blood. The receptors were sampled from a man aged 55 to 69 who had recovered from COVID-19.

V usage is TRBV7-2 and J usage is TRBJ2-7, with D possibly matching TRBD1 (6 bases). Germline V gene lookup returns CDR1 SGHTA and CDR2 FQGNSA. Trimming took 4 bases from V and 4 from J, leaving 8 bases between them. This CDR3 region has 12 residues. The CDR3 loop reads CASSSTGYEQYF. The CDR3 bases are TGTGCCAGCAGCTCCACAGGGTACGAGCAGTACTTC.

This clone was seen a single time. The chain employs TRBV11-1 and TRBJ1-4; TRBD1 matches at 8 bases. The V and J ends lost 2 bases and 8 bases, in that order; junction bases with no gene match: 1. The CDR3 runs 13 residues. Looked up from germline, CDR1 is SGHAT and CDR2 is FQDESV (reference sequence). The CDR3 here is CASSLRQGEKLFF. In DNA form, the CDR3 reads TGTGCCAGCAGCTTACGACAGGGGGAAAAACTGTTTTTT.

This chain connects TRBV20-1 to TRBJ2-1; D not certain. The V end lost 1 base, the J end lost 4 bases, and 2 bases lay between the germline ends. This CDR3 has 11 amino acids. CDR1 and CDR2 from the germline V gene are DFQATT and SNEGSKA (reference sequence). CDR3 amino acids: CSARAYNEQFF. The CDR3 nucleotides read TGCAGTGCTAGAGCTTACAATGAGCAGTTCTTC.

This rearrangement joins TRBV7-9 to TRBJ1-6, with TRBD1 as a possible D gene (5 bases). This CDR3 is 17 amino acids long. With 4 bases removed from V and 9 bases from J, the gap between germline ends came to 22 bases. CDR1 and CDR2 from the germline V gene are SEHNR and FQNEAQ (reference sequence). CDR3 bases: TGTGCCAGCAGCTCGGGGGGTCAGGCCGTACAGTCTTCACCCCTCCACTTT. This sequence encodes CASSSGGQAVQSSPLHF.

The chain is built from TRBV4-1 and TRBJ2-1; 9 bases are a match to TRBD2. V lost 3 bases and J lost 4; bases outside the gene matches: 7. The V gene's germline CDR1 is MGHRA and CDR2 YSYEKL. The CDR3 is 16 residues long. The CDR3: CASSHQPSGTYNEQFF. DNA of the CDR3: TGCGCCAGCAGCCATCAGCCTAGCGGGACATACAATGAGCAGTTCTTC.

DNA of the CDR3: TGCGCCAGCAGCTCCGAAGAGTCCGGGTATGGCTACACCTTC. Its translation: CASSSEESGYGYTF. V gene TRBV5-1 combines with J gene TRBJ1-2, with no clear D. V was pared by 3 bases and J by 5 bases, with 14 bases between. Germline V gives CDR1 SGHRS, CDR2 YFSETQ. The CDR3 loop spans 14 amino acids.

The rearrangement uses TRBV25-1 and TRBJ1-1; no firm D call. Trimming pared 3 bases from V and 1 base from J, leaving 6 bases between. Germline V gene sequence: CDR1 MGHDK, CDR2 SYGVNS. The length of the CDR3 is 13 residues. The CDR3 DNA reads TGTGCCAGCAGTGAGGTCAGGAACACTGAAGCTTTCTTT. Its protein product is CASSEVRNTEAFF.

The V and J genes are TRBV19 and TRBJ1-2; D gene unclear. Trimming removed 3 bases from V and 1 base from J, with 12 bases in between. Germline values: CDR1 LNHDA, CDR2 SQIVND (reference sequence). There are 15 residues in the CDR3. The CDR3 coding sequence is TGTGCCAGTAGTATTGGCGGGAAGGATAACTATGGCTACACCTTC. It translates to CASSIGGKDNYGYTF.

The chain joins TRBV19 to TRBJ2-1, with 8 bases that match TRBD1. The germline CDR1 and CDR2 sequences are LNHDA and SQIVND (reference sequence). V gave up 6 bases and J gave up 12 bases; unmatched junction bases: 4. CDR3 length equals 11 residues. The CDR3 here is CASRGTGRQFF. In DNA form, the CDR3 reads TGTGCCAGTAGGGGGACAGGTAGGCAGTTCTTC.

The CDR3 region is CASSTEQSYEQYF. The CDR3 DNA sequence: TGTGCCAGTAGTACAGAGCAGTCCTACGAGCAGTACTTC. The gene calls are TRBV19 and TRBJ2-7; no firm D call. CDR1 LNHDA and CDR2 SQIVND come from the germline V gene (reference sequence). V gave up 4 bases and J gave up 1 base, with 8 bases separating them. CDR3 length: 13 amino acids.

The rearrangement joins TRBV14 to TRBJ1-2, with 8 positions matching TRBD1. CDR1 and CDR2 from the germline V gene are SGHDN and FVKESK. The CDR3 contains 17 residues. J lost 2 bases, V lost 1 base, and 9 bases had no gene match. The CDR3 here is CASSQVGAGGLNYGYTF. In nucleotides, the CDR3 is TGTGCCAGCAGCCAAGTTGGGGCAGGGGGCTTGAACTATGGCTACACCTTC.

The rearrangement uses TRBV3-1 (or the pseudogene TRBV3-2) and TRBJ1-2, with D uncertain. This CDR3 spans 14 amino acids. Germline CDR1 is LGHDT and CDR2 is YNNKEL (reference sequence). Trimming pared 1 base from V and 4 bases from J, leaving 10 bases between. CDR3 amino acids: CASSQGRKIYGYTF. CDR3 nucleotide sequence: TGTGCCAGCAGCCAAGGCAGGAAAATCTATGGCTACACCTTC.

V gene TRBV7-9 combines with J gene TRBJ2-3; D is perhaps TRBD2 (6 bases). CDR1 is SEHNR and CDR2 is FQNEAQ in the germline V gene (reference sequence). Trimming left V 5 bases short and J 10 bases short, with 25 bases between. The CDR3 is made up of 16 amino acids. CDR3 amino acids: CASSHETNKRVPSQYF. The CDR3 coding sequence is TGTGCCAGCAGCCACGAAACAAACAAGCGGGTTCCATCGCAGTATTTT.

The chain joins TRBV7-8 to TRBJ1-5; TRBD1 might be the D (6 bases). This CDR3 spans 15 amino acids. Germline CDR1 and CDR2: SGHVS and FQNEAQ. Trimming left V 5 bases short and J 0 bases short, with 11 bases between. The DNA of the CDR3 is TGTGCCAGCAGCCCGGGGACACTTAGCAATCAGCCCCAGCATTTT. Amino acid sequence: CASSPGTLSNQPQHF.

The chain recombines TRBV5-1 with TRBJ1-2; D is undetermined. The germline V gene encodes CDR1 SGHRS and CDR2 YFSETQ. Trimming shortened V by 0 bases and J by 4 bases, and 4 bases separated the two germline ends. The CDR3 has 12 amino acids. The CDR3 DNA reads TGCGCCAGCAGCTTGGATAGCTATGGCTACACCTTC. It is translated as CASSLDSYGYTF.

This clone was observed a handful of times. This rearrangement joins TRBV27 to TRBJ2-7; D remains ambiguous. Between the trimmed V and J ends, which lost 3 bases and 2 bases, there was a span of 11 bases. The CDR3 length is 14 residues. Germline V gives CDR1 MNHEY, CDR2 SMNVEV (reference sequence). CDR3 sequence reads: CASSFPGLPYEQYF. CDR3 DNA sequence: TGTGCCAGCAGTTTCCCAGGTCTTCCCTACGAGCAGTACTTC.

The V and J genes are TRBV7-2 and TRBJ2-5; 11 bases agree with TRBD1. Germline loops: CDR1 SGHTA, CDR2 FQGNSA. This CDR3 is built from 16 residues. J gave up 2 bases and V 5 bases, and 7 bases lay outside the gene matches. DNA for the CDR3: TGTGCCAGCAGCATGGGGACAGGGGGTGGACAAGAGACCCAGTACTTC. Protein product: CASSMGTGGGQETQYF.

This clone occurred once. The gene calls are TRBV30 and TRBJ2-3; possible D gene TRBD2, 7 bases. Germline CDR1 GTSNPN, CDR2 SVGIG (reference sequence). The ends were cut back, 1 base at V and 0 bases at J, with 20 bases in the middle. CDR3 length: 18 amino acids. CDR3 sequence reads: CAWSAQWGGPSSTDTQYF. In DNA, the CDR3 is TGTGCCTGGAGTGCACAGTGGGGGGGCCCCTCTAGCACAGATACGCAGTATTTT.

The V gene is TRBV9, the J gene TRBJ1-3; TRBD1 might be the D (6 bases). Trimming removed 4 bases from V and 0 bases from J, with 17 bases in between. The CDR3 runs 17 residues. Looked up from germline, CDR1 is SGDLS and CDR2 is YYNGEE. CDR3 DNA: TGTGCCAGCAGCCCGCTGACAGGCACCTCCTCTGGAAACACCATATATTTT. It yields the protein CASSPLTGTSSGNTIYF.

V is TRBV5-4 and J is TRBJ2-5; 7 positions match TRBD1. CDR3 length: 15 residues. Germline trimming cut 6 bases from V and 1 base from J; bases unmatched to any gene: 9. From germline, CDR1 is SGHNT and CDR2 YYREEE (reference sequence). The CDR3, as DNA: TGTGCCAGCAACCAAAAGGGGGCACTCCAAGAGACCCAGTACTTC. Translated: CASNQKGALQETQYF.

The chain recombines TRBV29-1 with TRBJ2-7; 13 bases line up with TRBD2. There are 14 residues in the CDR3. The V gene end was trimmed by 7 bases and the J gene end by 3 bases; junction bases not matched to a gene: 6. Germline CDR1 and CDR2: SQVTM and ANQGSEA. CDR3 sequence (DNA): TGCAGCGCCCAACTAGCGGGGGGGAACTACGAGCAGTACTTC. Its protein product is CSAQLAGGNYEQYF.

The CDR3 spells CASSYSGTGHYEQYF. The CDR3 nucleotides are TGCGCCAGCAGCTATTCCGGGACAGGACACTACGAGCAGTACTTC. V and J are TRBV5-1 and TRBJ2-7; 8 nucleotides match TRBD1. J lost 3 bases, V lost 3 bases, and 8 bases had no gene match. Germline loops: CDR1 SGHRS, CDR2 YFSETQ. The CDR3 spans 15 residues. The complete variable domain, with remaining parts taken from reference TRBV5-1 and TRBJ2-7, reads KAGVTQTPRYLIKTRGQQVTLSCSPISGHRSVSWYQQTPGQGLQFLFEYFSETQRNKGNFPGRFSGRQFSNSRSEMNVSTLELGDSALYLCASSYSGTGHYEQYFGPGTRLTVT.

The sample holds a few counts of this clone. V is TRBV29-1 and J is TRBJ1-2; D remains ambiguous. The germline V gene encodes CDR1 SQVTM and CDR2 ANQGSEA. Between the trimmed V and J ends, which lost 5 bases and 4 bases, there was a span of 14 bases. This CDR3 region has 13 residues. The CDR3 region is CSVPRPQAYGYTF. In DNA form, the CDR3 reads TGCAGCGTTCCGCGACCCCAGGCCTATGGCTACACCTTC.

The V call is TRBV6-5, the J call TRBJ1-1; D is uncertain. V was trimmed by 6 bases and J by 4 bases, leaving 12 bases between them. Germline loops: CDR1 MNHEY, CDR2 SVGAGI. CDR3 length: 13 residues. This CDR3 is CASSPRGSTEAFF. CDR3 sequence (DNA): TGTGCCAGCAGCCCAAGAGGGAGCACTGAAGCTTTCTTT.

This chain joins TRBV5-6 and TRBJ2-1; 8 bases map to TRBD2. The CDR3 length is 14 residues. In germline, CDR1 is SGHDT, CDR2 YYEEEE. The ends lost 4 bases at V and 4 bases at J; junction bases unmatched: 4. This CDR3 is CASSQLAVYNEQFF. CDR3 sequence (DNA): TGTGCCAGCAGCCAACTAGCGGTTTACAATGAGCAGTTCTTC.

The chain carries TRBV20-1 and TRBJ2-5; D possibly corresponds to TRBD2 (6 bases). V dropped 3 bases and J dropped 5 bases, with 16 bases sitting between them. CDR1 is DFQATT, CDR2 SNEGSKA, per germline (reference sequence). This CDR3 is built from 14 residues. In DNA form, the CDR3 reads TGCAGTGCTAGTTCTCCAGGAGGGGAGGAGACCCAGTACTTC. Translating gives CSASSPGGEETQYF.

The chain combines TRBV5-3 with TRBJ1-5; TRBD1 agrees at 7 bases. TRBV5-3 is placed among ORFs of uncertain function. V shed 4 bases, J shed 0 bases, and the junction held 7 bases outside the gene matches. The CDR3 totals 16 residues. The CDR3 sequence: CARSTRDSYSNQPQHF. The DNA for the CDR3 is TGTGCCAGAAGCACCCGGGACAGCTATAGCAATCAGCCCCAGCATTTT.

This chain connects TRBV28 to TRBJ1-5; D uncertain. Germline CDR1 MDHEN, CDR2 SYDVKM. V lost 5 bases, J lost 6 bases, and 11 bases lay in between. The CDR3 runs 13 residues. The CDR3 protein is CASSPGGVQPQHF. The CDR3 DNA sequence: TGTGCCAGCAGTCCCGGCGGGGTTCAGCCCCAGCATTTT.

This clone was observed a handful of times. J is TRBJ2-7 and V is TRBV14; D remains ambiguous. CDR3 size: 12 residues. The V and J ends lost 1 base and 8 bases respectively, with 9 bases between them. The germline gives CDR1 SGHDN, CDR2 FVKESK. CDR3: CASSQVLAKQYF. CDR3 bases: TGTGCCAGCAGCCAAGTCCTGGCAAAGCAGTACTTC.